A selection of T cell receptor beta chains follows, all from one sample in a study of blood T cell repertoires in COVID-19. Data came from immunoSEQ multiplex PCR; TCRdb stores just in-frame clones and leaves some out. The data show about 160,000 clones, with over 85% seen just once and approximately 4.6% held by the top ten. The material sequenced was peripheral blood. The source of these receptors is a woman between 45 and 65 years old with acute or convalescent COVID-19. CDR3s include the opening cysteine and the closing phenylalanine or tryptophan. The D gene is left open where the match is weak. Rows may omit the clone size; those that give it use once, few, many or a size class.

d_gene	v_gene	j_gene	abundance	CDR3nt	CDR3aa
.	TRBV28	TRBJ2-3	.	TGTGCCAGCAGTCCCCCGGGACTTGTTACGCAGTATTTT	CASSPPGLVTQYF
.	TRBV10-3	TRBJ1-2	once	TGTGCCATCAGGGTTTTGACCACGTCCGGGGGCTACACCTTC	CAIRVLTTSGGYTF
.	TRBV28	TRBJ1-2	.	TGTGCCAGCAGTTTAGGTAGCGCACAGGGAAGCAACTATGGCTACACCTTC	CASSLGSAQGSNYGYTF
.	TRBV7-2	TRBJ2-2	.	TGTGCCAGCAGCTTAAATGAGGCAGGGGTTAGTGGGGAGCTGTTTTTT	CASSLNEAGVSGELFF
.	TRBV9	TRBJ2-1	.	TGTGCCAGCAGCGTTTTGGGGGGATTCTACAATGAGCAGTTCTTC	CASSVLGGFYNEQFF
.	TRBV7-9	TRBJ1-1	.	TGTGCCAGCAGCCGGGACCCCGGAGGGTGGACTGAAGCTTTCTTT	CASSRDPGGWTEAFF
.	TRBV5-1	TRBJ2-7	.	TGCGCCAGCAGGAAGGACGGAGGACCCTACGAGCAGTACTTC	CASRKDGGPYEQYF
.	TRBV6-5	TRBJ1-1	.	TGTGCCAGCAAGCTCATGAACACTGAAGCTTTCTTT	CASKLMNTEAFF
.	TRBV19	TRBJ1-1	.	TGTGCCGTCAGAAGGGGGAACACTGAAGCTTTCTTT	CAVRRGNTEAFF
TRBD1	TRBV19	TRBJ2-2	once	TGTGCCAGCAGGGGGACCTCGAACACCGGGGAGCTGTTTTTT	CASRGTSNTGELFF
TRBD2	TRBV7-9	TRBJ2-7	.	TGTGCCAGCAGAACTAGCGGATATAACTCCTACGAGCAGTACTTC	CASRTSGYNSYEQYF
.	TRBV5-6	TRBJ1-2	.	TGTGCCAGCACCCGTGACAGACACCCTTATGGCTACACCTTC	CASTRDRHPYGYTF
.	TRBV12-3/TRBV12-4	TRBJ1-3	.	TGTGCCGCAGACGGGGTGAGAGGAAACACCATATATTTT	CAADGVRGNTIYF
.	TRBV27	TRBJ1-1	.	TGTGCCAGCAGCGACCGGGGAACTGAAGCTTTCTTT	CASSDRGTEAFF
TRBD1	TRBV5-8	TRBJ1-1	.	TGTGCCAGCAGTTTCTCCCCGGACAGGGCGAACACTGAAGCTTTCTTT	CASSFSPDRANTEAFF
.	TRBV1	TRBJ1-4	.	TGCACCAGCAGGACAGGGTCTACTGAAAAACTGTTTTTT	CTSRTGSTEKLFF
TRBD1	TRBV11-2	TRBJ1-3	.	TGTGCCAGCAGCCCACAGGGGGCAGCTGGAAACACCATATATTTT	CASSPQGAAGNTIYF
TRBD1	TRBV3-1/TRBV3-2	TRBJ1-2	once	TGTGCCAGCAGCCAAGTTCGGGACAGGGTCGCTGGCTACACCTTC	CASSQVRDRVAGYTF
TRBD1	TRBV19	TRBJ1-5	.	TGTGCCAGTAGTACCACCGGGACAGGGGGCTCAACCGGGCAGCCCCAGCATTTT	CASSTTGTGGSTGQPQHF
.	TRBV19	TRBJ1-1	.	TGTGCCAGTAGTATTACTCGGAGGAGCACTGAAGCTTTCTTT	CASSITRRSTEAFF
TRBD1	TRBV5-1	TRBJ2-1	.	TGCGCCAGCAGCTGGGACAGGTCAGGTAATGAGCAGTTCTTC	CASSWDRSGNEQFF
.	TRBV28	TRBJ2-2	.	TGTGCCAGCAGTCCACAGACGAACACCGGGGAGCTGTTTTTT	CASSPQTNTGELFF
TRBD1	TRBV3-1/TRBV3-2	TRBJ1-2	.	TGTGCCAGCAGCCCCGGGACAGGGCTTTTCGGCTACACCTTC	CASSPGTGLFGYTF
TRBD1	TRBV19	TRBJ1-6	.	TGTGCCAGTAGTACGGTGGTGTCGGGACAGGGATATTCACCCCTCCACTTT	CASSTVVSGQGYSPLHF
.	TRBV5-5	TRBJ2-1	.	TGTGCCAGCAGCTTACAACCGGGCAATGAGCAGTTCTTC	CASSLQPGNEQFF
TRBD1	TRBV7-8	TRBJ2-1	.	TGTGCCAGCAGCCAAACCGGGACAGAATACAATGAGCAGTTCTTC	CASSQTGTEYNEQFF
.	TRBV24-1	TRBJ2-5	once	TGTGCCACCAGTGATTCCGACAGATTAATAGAACAAGAGACCCAGTACTTC	CATSDSDRLIEQETQYF
TRBD1	TRBV11-2	TRBJ1-4	.	TGTGCCAGCAGCTTAGTGGACAGGCCCAGTGAAAAACTGTTTTTT	CASSLVDRPSEKLFF
TRBD2	TRBV10-2	TRBJ2-1	.	TGCGCCAGCAGTATTAGCGGGTCTTACAATGAGCAGTTCTTC	CASSISGSYNEQFF
.	TRBV5-6	TRBJ2-1	.	TGTGCCAGCAGCTTGGCGGGCAATGAGCAGTTCTTC	CASSLAGNEQFF
.	TRBV27	TRBJ2-1	.	TGTGCCAGCAGCCCCTCGGCGGGGTATGAGCAGTTCTTC	CASSPSAGYEQFF
.	TRBV3-1/TRBV3-2	TRBJ1-2	.	TGTGCCAGCAGCCAAGTATCTGGCTACACCTTC	CASSQVSGYTF
TRBD2	TRBV9	TRBJ2-1	.	TGTGCCAGCAGCGTAGCTACCGTAGCGGGAGTCCATGAGCAGTTCTTC	CASSVATVAGVHEQFF
TRBD1	TRBV10-2	TRBJ1-2	.	TGCGCCAGCATCCAACAGGGGGGAGGCTACACCTTC	CASIQQGGGYTF
.	TRBV29-1	TRBJ2-3	once	TGCAGCGCCAAAACCCGGCTTGACGGACCGGGGGCGCAGTATTTT	CSAKTRLDGPGAQYF
.	TRBV12-3/TRBV12-4	TRBJ1-2	.	TGTGCCAGCAGTGTTACCGGACAGCCTTCTTTC	CASSVTGQPSF
TRBD1	TRBV10-3	TRBJ2-7	.	TGTGCCATCGGGACAGGGGGCAGCGAGCAGTACTTC	CAIGTGGSEQYF
TRBD1	TRBV12-3/TRBV12-4	TRBJ2-3	.	TGTGCCAGCAGTTCGAAGGGGGCTGATACGCAGTATTTT	CASSSKGADTQYF
.	TRBV3-1/TRBV3-2	TRBJ1-1	.	TGTGCCAGCAGCCAAGGGCCCACTGAAGCTTTCTTT	CASSQGPTEAFF
.	TRBV7-3	TRBJ1-1	.	TGTGCCAGCAGCTTAGAAGGGCGGGTAGACACTGAAGCTTTCTTT	CASSLEGRVDTEAFF
TRBD1	TRBV5-4	TRBJ2-1	.	TGTGCCAGCACGCCCGACAGGGGCAATGAGCAGTTCTTC	CASTPDRGNEQFF
TRBD1	TRBV25-1	TRBJ1-2	once	TGTGCCAGCAGTGACCCGACAGGGGGCAACGATGGCTACACCTTC	CASSDPTGGNDGYTF
TRBD2	TRBV6-6	TRBJ2-7	.	TGTGCCAGCAGTCAGACTAGCGGGGCCACCTACGAGCAGTACTTC	CASSQTSGATYEQYF
.	TRBV5-4	TRBJ2-7	.	TGTGCCAGCAGCGGCCCAAACTACGAGCAGTACTTC	CASSGPNYEQYF
.	TRBV3-1/TRBV3-2	TRBJ1-1	.	TGTGCCAGCAGCCAAGATCTCTTCACTGAAGCTTTCTTT	CASSQDLFTEAFF
TRBD1	TRBV5-1	TRBJ1-6	.	TGCGCCAGCAGCTTGGGGGACAGGGGGGAATCACCCCTCCACTTT	CASSLGDRGESPLHF
TRBD1	TRBV19	TRBJ1-5	.	TGTGCCACCGGACAGGGGGCTTTCAATCAGCCCCAGCATTTT	CATGQGAFNQPQHF
TRBD1	TRBV14	TRBJ1-1	.	TGTGCCAGCAGCCGATTCCCGGGACAGGAGAGGAATCCTGAAGCTTTCTTT	CASSRFPGQERNPEAFF
TRBD1	TRBV19	TRBJ1-1	.	TGTGCCAGTAGCCCACAGGGGGAGACTGAAGCTTTCTTT	CASSPQGETEAFF
TRBD1	TRBV7-9	TRBJ1-2	.	TGTGCCAGCAGCTTCCAGACAGGGGAAAACGGCTACACCTTC	CASSFQTGENGYTF
TRBD2	TRBV19	TRBJ2-7	.	TGTGCCAGTAGTATAATGGGAGGGGTCTCCTACGAGCAGTACTTC	CASSIMGGVSYEQYF
.	TRBV24-1	TRBJ2-1	.	TGTGCCACCAGTCTTTCAGACTTCAATGAGCAGTTCTTC	CATSLSDFNEQFF
TRBD1	TRBV15	TRBJ1-5	few	TGTGCCACCAGCTTTGGACAGGGAGTAGAGCCCCAGCATTTT	CATSFGQGVEPQHF
TRBD1	TRBV7-2	TRBJ1-2	.	TGTGCCAGCAGCCACCGGGACAGGGACTATGGCTACACCTTC	CASSHRDRDYGYTF
.	TRBV6-6	TRBJ1-5	.	TGTGCCAGCAGTAACACAGGTGATCAGCCCCAGCATTTT	CASSNTGDQPQHF
TRBD1	TRBV24-1	TRBJ2-1	.	TGTGCCACCAGTGACCCCGGGACAGGGAACCATGAGCAGTTCTTC	CATSDPGTGNHEQFF
.	TRBV19	TRBJ1-3	.	TGTGCCAGTATCGGCTCTGGAAACACCATATATTTT	CASIGSGNTIYF
TRBD2	TRBV15	TRBJ2-7	.	TGTGCCACCAGCAGGGCCACCGGGACTAGCGGGTACGAGCAGTACTTC	CATSRATGTSGYEQYF
TRBD2	TRBV3-1/TRBV3-2	TRBJ2-1	.	TGTGCCAGCAGCCACTCAGGACTAGCGGGGGGGCTTGGCAATGAGCAGTTCTTC	CASSHSGLAGGLGNEQFF